This T cell receptor (beta chain) was profiled in a study of technical replicates of blood from several donors (TCRdb year 2017). The library was built by means of the immunoSEQ multiplex PCR assay. Imported from immuneACCESS, the table was reduced by TCRdb to in-frame sequences with V and J called. These copies leave out some clones; in studies compared against another copy, an unresolved V gene accounts for under half, and the cause of the remainder is not known. This sample has about 90,000 clones in its table, and just under 95% of those were observed once. The ten largest clones add up to approximately 0.25% of the sample. In regard to this clone: Its antigen specificity is not known. Within one base of it there is no much larger clone, and no base qualities were kept.

Sequencing was performed on T cells isolated from PBMCs. This TCR was sampled from a human donor in good health.

Here the CDR3 is given as CASKSLSYEQYF. The DNA is as follows: TGTGCCAGCAAAAGCCTCTCCTACGAGCAGTACTTC. Here the chain combines TRBV27 and TRBJ2-7; no D gene can be assigned with confidence. Its CDR3 holds 12 amino acids, cysteine through phenylalanine. Only the CDR3 DNA is retained, 36 bases long and in frame from the first base. The trim is 7 bases for V and 0 bases for J, with a gap of 7 bases between the germline ends. CDR1 MNHEY and CDR2 SMNVEV are derived from the germline V gene (reference sequence).